The entry below gives a single T cell receptor (beta chain) sequence along with its context. This clonotype was detected many times. Its antigen is unknown. Base qualities were left out, and no much larger clone turns up one base away. The CDR3 numbers 14 residues from cysteine through phenylalanine. Only the CDR3 region is kept as DNA, spanning 42 bases read in frame from base 1. In the germline V gene, CDR1 corresponds to SGHRS and CDR2 to YFSETQ. V gives up 4 bases and J gives up 1 base, and the segment between their germline ends measures 11 bases. cDNA was synthesized by template-switch 5'RACE using a primer with a 10-nucleotide random unique molecular identifier that tagged each TCR transcript. Each sequencing run produced over 190 million TCR-beta sequences covering 15-18 subjects. Total RNA was extracted with the RNeasy kit. Using the KAPA Real-time Library Amplification kit, TCR-beta VDJ regions were amplified with primers for the TCR constant region and the 5'RACE anchor. Sample indexes and Illumina adaptors were added in a first PCR, after which library yield was increased in a second PCR. After Ampure bead purification, the roughly 650 bp TCR product was size-selected on a 2% E-gel SizeSelection system. Before pooling, library quality was assessed on a Bioanalyzer, concentration was determined with Qubit, and library quantification was performed with the Kapa Library Quantification kit. Paired-end 2 x 150 bp sequencing of the libraries was performed on an Illumina HiSeq 2500. To increase sequence diversity, about 24-32% phiX was spiked into each library pool. The original pipeline was this. The UMI-based MiGEC pipeline processed quality-filtered reads and removed over 90% of raw TCR sequences during error correction. VDJ genes were aligned to IMGT germline references, and each clonotype was defined by a unique CDR3 amino acid sequence together with V-J genes. Clonal expansion, Shannon diversity, and CDR3 relatedness (CalcPairwiseDistances, ClusterSamples) were evaluated with VDJtools, and phylogenetic trees were built with CLCbio workbench. Expanded clones were defined as having at least 8 unique UMIs, based on coefficient-of-variation modelling across technical triplicates. TCRdb reprocessing: public reads trimmed at Q25 with fastp, clones called with MiXCR, in-frame beta chains kept. Records with the same CDR3 protein are collapsed into one entry carrying the most frequent genes and DNA. TCRdb, not the original authors, processed these V and J calls. Present in this sample are around 50,000 distinct CDR3 sequences, 3.8% of which were seen just once. The ten largest clones take up over 5.5% of the sample.

For unsorted PBMC libraries, 2 million PBMCs were used after storage in RNAlater at -80 degrees C until RNA extraction. The multiple sclerosis patients were enrolled in a US clinical protocol that evaluated disease progression with magnetic resonance imaging. Peripheral blood was subjected to Ficoll-Hypaque density gradient centrifugation to isolate PBMCs, which were then cryopreserved in liquid nitrogen. This entry is derived from a study of neurological immune-mediated disorders (dated by TCRdb to between 2018 and 2020). Broadly, across the study: Among the 34 multiple sclerosis patients, about 30 had relapsing-remitting MS and 3 had secondary progressive MS. The study compared peripheral blood TCR-beta repertoires of HTLV-I-associated myelopathy (HAM/TSP) patients, multiple sclerosis patients and healthy controls using UMI-based sequencing. Alongside PBMC samples, the set of some 97 TCR-beta libraries contained longitudinal samples, technical triplicates, and paired CD4+ and CD8+ T-cell subsets that had been sorted. The cohort included 60 to 70 subjects: some 14 with HAM/TSP, around 34 with multiple sclerosis, and some 20 healthy controls.

The investigation overall reported the following: TCR clonal expansion was highest in HAM/TSP patients and lowest in MS patients, with MS patients falling below even healthy controls. In phylogenetic analysis, the repertoires of 18 of 34 MS patients grouped into a cluster of related CDR3 sequences, which suggests a possible signature at the repertoire level. Across subjects, expanded clones never shared an identical CDR3 amino acid sequence, which suggests that the TCR-beta repertoires in every group were private. No association of the MS cluster with clinical or MRI features was observed, and the need for larger cohorts was stated by the authors.

What was sequenced was PBMCs. This receptor was identified in a man between 60 and 75 years old with multiple sclerosis. This chain joins TRBV5-1 to TRBJ1-1; there is no confident call for the D gene. The CDR3 protein: CASSLLGGNTEAFF. The bases are TGCGCCAGCAGCCTGCTAGGAGGGAACACTGAAGCTTTCTTT.